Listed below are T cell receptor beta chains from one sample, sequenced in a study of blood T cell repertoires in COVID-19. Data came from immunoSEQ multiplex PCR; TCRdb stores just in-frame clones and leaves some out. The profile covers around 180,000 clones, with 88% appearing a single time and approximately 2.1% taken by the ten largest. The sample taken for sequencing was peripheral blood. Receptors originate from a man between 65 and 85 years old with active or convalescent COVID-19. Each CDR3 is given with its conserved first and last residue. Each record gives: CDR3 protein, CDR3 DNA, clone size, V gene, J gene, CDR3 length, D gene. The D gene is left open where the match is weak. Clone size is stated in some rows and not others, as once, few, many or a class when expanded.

cdr3_aa: CASRAGGEGNTIYF; cdr3_nt: TGTGCCAGCAGGGCTGGGGGGGAAGGAAACACCATATATTTT; clone_size: NA; v_call: TRBV27; j_call: TRBJ1-3; cdr3_length: 14; d_call: NA
cdr3_aa: CASTPTGGNTIYF; cdr3_nt: TGTGCCAGCACCCCGACAGGTGGAAACACCATATATTTT; clone_size: NA; v_call: TRBV6-5; j_call: TRBJ1-3; cdr3_length: 13; d_call: NA
cdr3_aa: CASSVASGGNPPYNEQFF; cdr3_nt: TGTGCCAGCAGCGTAGCTTCGGGCGGGAACCCTCCCTACAATGAGCAGTTCTTC; clone_size: few; v_call: TRBV9; j_call: TRBJ2-1; cdr3_length: 18; d_call: NA
cdr3_aa: CASSPGWRCNQPQHF; cdr3_nt: TGTGCCAGCAGCCCCGGGTGGCGGTGCAATCAGCCCCAGCATTTT; clone_size: NA; v_call: TRBV21-1; j_call: TRBJ1-5; cdr3_length: 15; d_call: NA
cdr3_aa: CASSRGTSGAETQYF; cdr3_nt: TGTGCCAGCTCCAGGGGGACTAGCGGGGCTGAGACCCAGTACTTC; clone_size: NA; v_call: TRBV18; j_call: TRBJ2-5; cdr3_length: 15; d_call: TRBD2
cdr3_aa: CASSLGGSGSVEQYF; cdr3_nt: TGTGCCAGCAGCTTAGGAGGTAGCGGGAGTGTCGAGCAGTACTTC; clone_size: NA; v_call: TRBV11-3; j_call: TRBJ2-7; cdr3_length: 15; d_call: TRBD2
cdr3_aa: CASRVVSGRLSVEQFF; cdr3_nt: TGTGCCAGCAGGGTGGTTAGCGGGAGATTGTCGGTTGAGCAGTTCTTC; clone_size: once; v_call: TRBV2; j_call: TRBJ2-1; cdr3_length: 16; d_call: TRBD2
cdr3_aa: CASSLSSVEQYF; cdr3_nt: TGTGCCAGCAGTTTAAGCAGCGTCGAGCAGTACTTC; clone_size: NA; v_call: TRBV6-5; j_call: TRBJ2-7; cdr3_length: 12; d_call: NA
cdr3_aa: CASSIQGFSTDTQYF; cdr3_nt: TGTGCCAGTAGTATACAGGGTTTTAGCACAGATACGCAGTATTTT; clone_size: NA; v_call: TRBV19; j_call: TRBJ2-3; cdr3_length: 15; d_call: NA
cdr3_aa: CASSERGYGYTF; cdr3_nt: TGTGCCAGCAGTGAGAGGGGGTATGGCTACACCTTC; clone_size: NA; v_call: TRBV2; j_call: TRBJ1-2; cdr3_length: 12; d_call: NA
cdr3_aa: CAVQVFYEQYF; cdr3_nt: TGTGCCGTTCAGGTGTTCTACGAGCAGTACTTC; clone_size: few; v_call: TRBV6-5; j_call: TRBJ2-7; cdr3_length: 11; d_call: NA
cdr3_aa: CSVVPLRGQYEQYF; cdr3_nt: TGCAGCGTCGTCCCCCTGCGGGGACAGTACGAGCAGTACTTC; clone_size: NA; v_call: TRBV29-1; j_call: TRBJ2-7; cdr3_length: 14; d_call: NA
cdr3_aa: CASSLVATSYEQYF; cdr3_nt: TGTGCCAGCAGCTTAGTGGCGACTTCCTACGAGCAGTACTTC; clone_size: NA; v_call: TRBV7-8; j_call: TRBJ2-7; cdr3_length: 14; d_call: NA
cdr3_aa: CATQQGEDYGYTF; cdr3_nt: TGTGCCACCCAACAGGGAGAGGACTATGGCTACACCTTC; clone_size: NA; v_call: TRBV10-3; j_call: TRBJ1-2; cdr3_length: 13; d_call: NA
cdr3_aa: CASSSQGGAGELFF; cdr3_nt: TGTGCCAGCAGCTCCCAGGGAGGGGCCGGGGAGCTGTTTTTT; clone_size: NA; v_call: TRBV7-7; j_call: TRBJ2-2; cdr3_length: 14; d_call: TRBD2
cdr3_aa: CASSTRQGDNSPLHF; cdr3_nt: TGTGCCAGCAGCACGCGACAGGGGGACAATTCACCCCTCCACTTT; clone_size: NA; v_call: TRBV7-8; j_call: TRBJ1-6; cdr3_length: 15; d_call: TRBD1
cdr3_aa: CSVLLDRGREKLFF; cdr3_nt: TGCAGCGTTTTACTGGACAGGGGGCGAGAAAAACTGTTTTTT; clone_size: NA; v_call: TRBV29-1; j_call: TRBJ1-4; cdr3_length: 14; d_call: TRBD1
cdr3_aa: CASSPQGTNSPLHF; cdr3_nt: TGTGCCAGCAGTCCGCAGGGAACTAATTCACCCCTCCACTTT; clone_size: NA; v_call: TRBV27; j_call: TRBJ1-6; cdr3_length: 14; d_call: NA
cdr3_aa: CAWSVRVGTGGQPQHF; cdr3_nt: TGTGCCTGGAGTGTACGAGTAGGGACAGGGGGACAGCCCCAGCATTTT; clone_size: NA; v_call: TRBV30; j_call: TRBJ1-5; cdr3_length: 16; d_call: TRBD1
cdr3_aa: CASSPSGNSYEQYF; cdr3_nt: TGCGCCAGCAGCCCCTCAGGAAATTCCTACGAGCAGTACTTC; clone_size: NA; v_call: TRBV5-1; j_call: TRBJ2-7; cdr3_length: 14; d_call: NA
cdr3_aa: CASSEALAGGYEQFF; cdr3_nt: TGTGCCAGCAGTGAGGCACTAGCGGGAGGGTATGAGCAGTTCTTC; clone_size: NA; v_call: TRBV6-2/TRBV6-3; j_call: TRBJ2-1; cdr3_length: 15; d_call: TRBD2
cdr3_aa: CASSQRTGATGELFF; cdr3_nt: TGTGCCAGCAGCCAACGGACAGGGGCCACCGGGGAGCTGTTTTTT; clone_size: NA; v_call: TRBV3-1/TRBV3-2; j_call: TRBJ2-2; cdr3_length: 15; d_call: TRBD1
cdr3_aa: CASTSGMANEKLFF; cdr3_nt: TGCGCCAGCACTAGCGGCATGGCTAATGAAAAACTGTTTTTT; clone_size: NA; v_call: TRBV10-2; j_call: TRBJ1-4; cdr3_length: 14; d_call: NA
cdr3_aa: CAISQGQFSYEQYF; cdr3_nt: TGTGCCATCAGCCAGGGACAGTTCTCCTACGAGCAGTACTTC; clone_size: once; v_call: TRBV10-3; j_call: TRBJ2-7; cdr3_length: 14; d_call: TRBD1
cdr3_aa: CASSPGVGNTIYF; cdr3_nt: TGTGCCAGCAGCCCGGGGGTTGGAAACACCATATATTTT; clone_size: NA; v_call: TRBV9; j_call: TRBJ1-3; cdr3_length: 13; d_call: NA
cdr3_aa: CASSPPPGQGGTGANVLTF; cdr3_nt: TGTGCCAGCAGCCCCCCCCCGGGACAGGGGGGTACTGGGGCCAACGTCCTGACTTTC; clone_size: NA; v_call: TRBV5-4; j_call: TRBJ2-6; cdr3_length: 19; d_call: TRBD1
cdr3_aa: CASRPPGGAGGPPKPYEQYF; cdr3_nt: TGTGCCAGCAGGCCACCGGGGGGAGCGGGAGGGCCCCCAAAGCCTTACGAGCAGTACTTC; clone_size: NA; v_call: TRBV28; j_call: TRBJ2-7; cdr3_length: 20; d_call: TRBD2
cdr3_aa: CASSGGGRVNYEQFF; cdr3_nt: TGCGCCAGCAGCGGAGGAGGGAGGGTCAATTATGAGCAGTTCTTC; clone_size: once; v_call: TRBV5-1; j_call: TRBJ2-1; cdr3_length: 15; d_call: TRBD2
cdr3_aa: CASSSPASVGYEQYF; cdr3_nt: TGTGCCAGCAGCTCACCAGCTAGCGTCGGCTACGAGCAGTACTTC; clone_size: NA; v_call: TRBV5-6; j_call: TRBJ2-7; cdr3_length: 15; d_call: NA
cdr3_aa: CASSWTVARDGYTF; cdr3_nt: TGCGCCAGCAGCTGGACAGTGGCTCGAGATGGCTACACCTTC; clone_size: few; v_call: TRBV5-1; j_call: TRBJ1-2; cdr3_length: 14; d_call: NA
cdr3_aa: CASSIGEGYEQYF; cdr3_nt: TGTGCCAGTAGTATTGGGGAGGGCTACGAGCAGTACTTC; clone_size: NA; v_call: TRBV19; j_call: TRBJ2-7; cdr3_length: 13; d_call: TRBD2
cdr3_aa: CASSPLGMPYQPQHF; cdr3_nt: TGTGCCAGCAGCCCGCTCGGGATGCCCTATCAGCCCCAGCATTTT; clone_size: NA; v_call: TRBV9; j_call: TRBJ1-5; cdr3_length: 15; d_call: NA
cdr3_aa: CASSPGGEQYF; cdr3_nt: TGTGCCAGCAGCCCGGGCGGGGAGCAGTACTTC; clone_size: once; v_call: TRBV7-6; j_call: TRBJ2-7; cdr3_length: 11; d_call: NA
cdr3_aa: CASSLRGGEAFF; cdr3_nt: TGTGCCAGCAGTTTACGGGGAGGTGAAGCTTTCTTT; clone_size: NA; v_call: TRBV28; j_call: TRBJ1-1; cdr3_length: 12; d_call: NA
cdr3_aa: CASSLSPLTDEKLFF; cdr3_nt: TGTGCCAGCAGCTTGTCGCCTCTCACGGATGAAAAACTGTTTTTT; clone_size: NA; v_call: TRBV5-5; j_call: TRBJ1-4; cdr3_length: 15; d_call: NA
cdr3_aa: CASSPTSSGNTIYF; cdr3_nt: TGCGCCAGCAGCCCGACTAGCTCTGGAAACACCATATATTTT; clone_size: NA; v_call: TRBV5-1; j_call: TRBJ1-3; cdr3_length: 14; d_call: NA
cdr3_aa: CASRKGLYTGELFF; cdr3_nt: TGCGCCAGCAGAAAGGGACTCTACACCGGGGAGCTGTTTTTT; clone_size: NA; v_call: TRBV5-1; j_call: TRBJ2-2; cdr3_length: 14; d_call: NA
cdr3_aa: CASRGQGAYGYTF; cdr3_nt: TGTGCCAGCAGAGGGCAGGGGGCATATGGCTACACCTTC; clone_size: NA; v_call: TRBV11-2; j_call: TRBJ1-2; cdr3_length: 13; d_call: TRBD1
cdr3_aa: CASSLGRALAKNIQYF; cdr3_nt: TGTGCCAGCAGTTTAGGCAGGGCACTAGCCAAAAACATTCAGTACTTC; clone_size: NA; v_call: TRBV28; j_call: TRBJ2-4; cdr3_length: 16; d_call: NA
cdr3_aa: CASSLGTGGSTGELFF; cdr3_nt: TGCGCCAGCAGCTTGGGGACAGGGGGCTCCACCGGGGAGCTGTTTTTT; clone_size: NA; v_call: TRBV5-1; j_call: TRBJ2-2; cdr3_length: 16; d_call: TRBD1
cdr3_aa: CASSHGGSETQYF; cdr3_nt: TGTGCCAGCAGTCACGGGGGTTCTGAGACCCAGTACTTC; clone_size: NA; v_call: TRBV6-2/TRBV6-3; j_call: TRBJ2-5; cdr3_length: 13; d_call: NA
cdr3_aa: CASKLGTESTGELFF; cdr3_nt: TGTGCCAGCAAACTAGGGACAGAGAGCACCGGGGAGCTGTTTTTT; clone_size: NA; v_call: TRBV27; j_call: TRBJ2-2; cdr3_length: 15; d_call: TRBD1
cdr3_aa: CASSDSHRVPREQYF; cdr3_nt: TGTGCCAGCAGCGATTCTCACAGGGTGCCGAGGGAGCAGTACTTC; clone_size: few; v_call: TRBV13; j_call: TRBJ2-7; cdr3_length: 15; d_call: NA
cdr3_aa: CASSLSTRGDSGANVLTF; cdr3_nt: TGCGCCAGCAGCTTGAGCACCCGGGGGGACTCTGGGGCCAACGTCCTGACTTTC; clone_size: once; v_call: TRBV5-1; j_call: TRBJ2-6; cdr3_length: 18; d_call: TRBD2
cdr3_aa: CASSQARGYEQYF; cdr3_nt: TGCGCCAGCAGCCAGGCCAGGGGATACGAGCAGTACTTC; clone_size: NA; v_call: TRBV4-3; j_call: TRBJ2-7; cdr3_length: 13; d_call: NA
cdr3_aa: CASSLMTGTGFADTQYF; cdr3_nt: TGTGCCAGCAGCCTTATGACCGGGACAGGGTTTGCAGATACGCAGTATTTT; clone_size: NA; v_call: TRBV27; j_call: TRBJ2-3; cdr3_length: 17; d_call: TRBD1
cdr3_aa: CSATPGTGRIDTQYF; cdr3_nt: TGCAGCGCAACACCAGGGACAGGGAGGATAGATACGCAGTATTTT; clone_size: NA; v_call: TRBV29-1; j_call: TRBJ2-3; cdr3_length: 15; d_call: TRBD1
cdr3_aa: CASSSGTGNSGANVLTF; cdr3_nt: TGCGCCAGCAGCTCCGGGACAGGGAACTCTGGGGCCAACGTCCTGACTTTC; clone_size: once; v_call: TRBV5-1; j_call: TRBJ2-6; cdr3_length: 17; d_call: TRBD1
cdr3_aa: CASSRTEVNNEQFF; cdr3_nt: TGTGCCAGTTCCCGGACAGAGGTTAACAATGAGCAGTTCTTC; clone_size: NA; v_call: TRBV19; j_call: TRBJ2-1; cdr3_length: 14; d_call: NA
cdr3_aa: CASSLDGVAGLGEQFF; cdr3_nt: TGTGCCAGCAGCTTAGATGGGGTAGCGGGACTTGGCGAGCAGTTCTTC; clone_size: NA; v_call: TRBV11-2; j_call: TRBJ2-1; cdr3_length: 16; d_call: TRBD2